Sequencing of this T cell receptor (beta chain) was carried out in a study of T-cell reconstitution after alpha-beta-depleted transplantation in children. Whole-study results and caveats: Where alpha-beta T cells came from about two months after transplant was reportedly several hundred expanded graft clones.

The CDR3 has 12 residues. V lost 9 bases, J lost 3 bases, and 10 bases lay in between. The germline CDR1 and CDR2 sequences are LNHNV and YYDKDF (reference sequence). Molecular barcoding with unique molecular identifiers was used for the TCRbeta library. TCRdb re-called the PCR reads through MiXCR, storing one row per CDR3 protein. The top ten hold approximately 40% of the sample, which has about 200,000 distinct CDR3 sequences, approximately 8% seen once. In this sample, this clonotype turned up many times. Its antigen is currently unknown. This TCR was recovered from a male patient between 2 and 9 years old who had a stem cell transplant for acute myeloid leukemia, so the T cells may come from the graft donor. This specimen consisted of PBMCs, mostly from graft donor cells, obtained 360 days after TCRalphabeta/CD19-depleted stem cell transplant. The chain joins TRBV15 to TRBJ2-3, with D uncertain. CDR3 region: CATGIGTDTQYF. The CDR3 DNA reads as TGTGCCACGGGAATAGGTACAGATACGCAGTATTTT.